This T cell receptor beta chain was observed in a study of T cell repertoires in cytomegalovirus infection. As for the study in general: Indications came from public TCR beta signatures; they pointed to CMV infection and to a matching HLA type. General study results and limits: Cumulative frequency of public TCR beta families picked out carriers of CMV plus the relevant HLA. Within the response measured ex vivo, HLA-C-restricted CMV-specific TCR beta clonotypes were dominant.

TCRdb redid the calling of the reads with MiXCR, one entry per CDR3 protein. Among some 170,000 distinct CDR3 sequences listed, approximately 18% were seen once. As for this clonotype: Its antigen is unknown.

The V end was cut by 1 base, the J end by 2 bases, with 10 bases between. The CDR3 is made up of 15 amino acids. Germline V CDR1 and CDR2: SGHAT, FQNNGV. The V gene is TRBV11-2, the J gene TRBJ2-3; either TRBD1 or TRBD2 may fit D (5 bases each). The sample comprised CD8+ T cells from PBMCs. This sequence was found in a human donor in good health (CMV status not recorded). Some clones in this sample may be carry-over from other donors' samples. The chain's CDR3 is CASSLGSGTTDTQYF. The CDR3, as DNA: TGTGCCAGCAGCTTAGGGTCGGGGACCACAGATACGCAGTATTTT. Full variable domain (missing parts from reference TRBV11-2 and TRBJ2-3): EAGVAQSPRYKIIEKRQSVAFWCNPISGHATLYWYQQILGQGPKLLIQFQNNGVVDDSQLPKDRFSAERLKGVDSTLKIQPAKLEDSAVYLCASSLGSGTTDTQYFGPGTRLTVL.